Below, 12 T cell receptor beta chains from the same sample are listed, as sequenced in a study of T cells in Graves' hyperthyroidism and ophthalmopathy. Amplification targeted TCR beta CDR3 regions from RNA transcripts. The HTBI primer set drove a first-round RT-PCR of the TCR CDR3. TCRdb reanalysed the multiplex PCR reads using MiXCR and keeps one entry per CDR3 protein. The sample lists hundreds of thousands of distinct CDR3 sequences, 35% to 45% seen once, with 8% to 9% in the top ten. The specimen sequenced was blood. Receptors were obtained from a man aged 18 to 29 with Graves' hyperthyroidism.

This sequence joins TRBV12-3 or TRBV12-4 and TRBJ1-1; D might be TRBD1 (6 bases). The V end lost 3 bases, the J end lost 6 bases, and 11 bases lay between the germline ends. This CDR3 comprises 13 residues. The CDR3 loop reads CASSFRGLAEAFF. The CDR3, as DNA: TGTGCCAGCAGTTTTAGGGGGTTAGCTGAAGCTTTCTTT.

This clonotype was recorded at least ten times. This rearrangement joins TRBV29-1 to TRBJ1-2; 8 bases match TRBD1. CDR3 length: 13 amino acids. The ends lost 3 bases at V and 5 bases at J; junction bases unmatched: 5. The germline CDR1 and CDR2 sequences are SQVTM and ANQGSEA. The CDR3 is CSVEGDRLYGYTF. The CDR3 DNA sequence: TGCAGCGTTGAGGGGGACAGGCTGTATGGCTACACCTTC.

The chain recombines TRBV20-1 with TRBJ1-2; 8 nucleotides agree with TRBD1. The V and J ends lost 3 bases and 1 base, in that order; junction bases with no gene match: 7. The CDR3 has 15 residues. Germline loops: CDR1 DFQATT, CDR2 SNEGSKA (reference sequence). The CDR3 region is CSASRTGWGNYGYTF. The CDR3 region has the DNA TGCAGTGCTAGTCGGACAGGGTGGGGTAACTATGGCTACACCTTC.

This clonotype appeared many times. The rearrangement joins TRBV29-1 to TRBJ1-1, with 7 positions matching TRBD1. Trimming cost V 6 bases and J 4 bases; bases outside gene matches: 8. The CDR3 has 13 residues. The germline V gene encodes CDR1 SQVTM and CDR2 ANQGSEA. In DNA, the CDR3 is TGCAGCGTCTCACAGGGGTGGAGCACTGAAGCTTTCTTT. It yields the protein CSVSQGWSTEAFF. Supplemented by reference TRBV29-1 and TRBJ1-1, the full variable domain reads SAVISQKPSRDICQRGTSLTIQCQVDSQVTMMFWYRQQPGQSLTLIATANQGSEATYESGFVIDKFPISRPNLTFSTLTVSNMSPEDSSIYLCSVSQGWSTEAFFGQGTRLTVV.

V and J are TRBV7-2 and TRBJ2-2; 7 bases are a match to TRBD2. After removal of 5 bases from V and 1 base from J, the junction contained 4 bases not matched to a gene. The CDR3 covers 15 residues. The germline CDR1 and CDR2 sequences are SGHTA and FQGNSA. This chain's CDR3 is CASSLGLENTGELFF. As DNA, the CDR3 is TGTGCCAGCAGCCTCGGACTAGAGAACACCGGGGAGCTGTTTTTT.

This clonotype was counted between two and nine times. This chain connects TRBV20-1 to TRBJ2-7, with D possibly TRBD1 on 6 matching bases. Germline loops: CDR1 DFQATT, CDR2 SNEGSKA (reference sequence). V lost 7 bases and J lost 3, with 16 bases in between. The CDR3 runs 13 residues. The CDR3 sequence is CSVHGQTNYEQYF. The CDR3 region has the DNA TGCAGTGTTCATGGACAGACGAACTACGAGCAGTACTTC.

The chain uses TRBV6-5 and TRBJ1-1, with a tentative D call TRBD1 (6 bases). CDR1 and CDR2 (germline): MNHEY, SVGAGI. V lost 5 bases to trimming and J lost 0 bases, with 19 bases between them. This CDR3 comprises 17 residues. For the CDR3, the DNA is TGTGCCAGCAGTCTCACTATTCCGGGACATATGAACACTGAAGCTTTCTTT. It specifies CASSLTIPGHMNTEAFF.

This clonotype has at least ten counts. V is TRBV7-2 and J is TRBJ2-7; D may be TRBD1 (6 bases). Germline CDR1 is SGHTA and CDR2 is FQGNSA. With 0 bases removed from V and 7 bases from J, the gap between germline ends came to 19 bases. The CDR3 consists of 16 residues. CDR3: CASSLAGTSSLGEQYF. CDR3 in DNA: TGTGCCAGCAGCTTAGCTGGGACATCTTCTTTAGGGGAGCAGTACTTC.

At least ten counts were recorded for this clonotype. The chain is built from TRBV19 and TRBJ1-2; possibly TRBD1 for D (6 bases). V was trimmed by 3 bases and J by 0 bases, leaving 11 bases between them. Germline V CDR1 and CDR2: LNHDA, SQIVND (reference sequence). CDR3 length equals 15 residues. Written as DNA, the CDR3 is TGTGCCAGTAGTATGTGGACAGCGACTAACTATGGCTACACCTTC. This gives the protein CASSMWTATNYGYTF.

About this clonotype: The junction shows a germline mismatch at one end, possibly a read error. The chain couples TRBV7-9 to TRBJ2-5; unclear D gene. Germline V gene data show CDR1 as SEHNR and CDR2 as FQNEAQ (reference sequence). CDR3 length: 15 residues. The CDR3: CASSQELWDKETQYF. The CDR3 DNA sequence: TGCGCCAGCAGCCAAGAATTGTGGGATAAAGAGACCCAGTACTTC. Full variable domain (remainder filled in from reference TRBV7-9 and TRBJ2-5): DTGVSQNPRHKITKRGQNVTFRCDPISEHNRLYWYRQTLGQGPEFLTYFQNEAQLEKSRLLSDRFSAERPKGSFSTLEIQRTEQGDSAMYLCASSQELWDKETQYFGPGTRLLVL.

This clonotype was detected only a few times. The chain recombines TRBV6-5 with TRBJ1-1; D remains ambiguous. The CDR3 has 13 residues. CDR1 is MNHEY, CDR2 SVGAGI, per germline. The V end lost 2 bases, the J end lost 7 bases, and 11 bases lay between the germline ends. The CDR3 DNA follows: TGTGCCAGCAGTTACGGATATCGAGGTGAAGCTTTCTTT. This codes for CASSYGYRGEAFF.

V is TRBV20-1 and J is TRBJ2-3; D is undetermined. Germline CDR1 is DFQATT and CDR2 is SNEGSKA (reference sequence). The V gene lost 3 bases and the J gene lost 1 base, with 8 bases spanning the gap. CDR3 length: 13 amino acids. CDR3 coding DNA: TGCAGTGCTAGGTCCCTAGGCACAGATACGCAGTATTTT. This translates into CSARSLGTDTQYF.